Below, one TCR beta chain is given with its context. The sample comes from a study of blood T cells in healthy people across ages. A second PCR of about 6 to 11 cycles used a sample-barcoded 5' primer and a J-beta primer mix. TCRdb independently ran MiXCR on the 5' RACE reads; one entry per CDR3 protein. The sample has about 2 million distinct CDR3 sequences, around half seen once. Losses at the gene ends were 3 bases for V and 8 bases for J; bases not matched to a gene: 5. Germline lookup yields CDR1 SGHRS and CDR2 YFSETQ. This CDR3 is 14 amino acids long. Sequences were obtained from blood. This TCR was recovered from a woman in her thirties or forties in good health. This rearrangement joins TRBV5-1 to TRBJ1-4, with 9 positions matching TRBD1. The CDR3 loop reads CASSWGQGWEKLFF. As DNA, the CDR3 is TGCGCCAGCAGCTGGGGACAGGGATGGGAAAAACTGTTTTTT.